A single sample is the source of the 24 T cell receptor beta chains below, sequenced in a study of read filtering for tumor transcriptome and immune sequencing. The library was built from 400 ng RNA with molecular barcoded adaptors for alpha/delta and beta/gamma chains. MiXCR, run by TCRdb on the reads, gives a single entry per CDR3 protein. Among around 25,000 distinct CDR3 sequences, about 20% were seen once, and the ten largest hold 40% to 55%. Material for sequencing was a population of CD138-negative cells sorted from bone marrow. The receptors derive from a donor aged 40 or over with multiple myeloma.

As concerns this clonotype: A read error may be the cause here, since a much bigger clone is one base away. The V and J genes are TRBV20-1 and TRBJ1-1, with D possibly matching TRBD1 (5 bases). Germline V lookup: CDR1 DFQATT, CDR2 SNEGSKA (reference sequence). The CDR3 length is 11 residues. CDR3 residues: CSVPGQGSASF. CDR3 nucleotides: TGCAGTGTTCCGGGGCAGGGCTCGGCTTCCTTT.

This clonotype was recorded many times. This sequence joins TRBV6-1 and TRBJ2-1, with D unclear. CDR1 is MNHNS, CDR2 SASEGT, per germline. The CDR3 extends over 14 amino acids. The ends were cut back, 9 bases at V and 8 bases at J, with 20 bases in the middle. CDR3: CASTRSTVFHEQFF. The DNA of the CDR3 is TGTGCCAGTACAAGATCAACTGTCTTCCATGAGCAGTTCTTC.

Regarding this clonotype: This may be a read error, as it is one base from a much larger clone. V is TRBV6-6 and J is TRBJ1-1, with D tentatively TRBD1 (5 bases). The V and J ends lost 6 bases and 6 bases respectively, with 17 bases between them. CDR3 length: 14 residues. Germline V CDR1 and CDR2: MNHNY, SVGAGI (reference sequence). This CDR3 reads CASSLRQEGAEAFF. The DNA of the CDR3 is TGTGCCAGCAGCCTTCGACAAGAAGGGGCTGAAGCTTTCTTT.

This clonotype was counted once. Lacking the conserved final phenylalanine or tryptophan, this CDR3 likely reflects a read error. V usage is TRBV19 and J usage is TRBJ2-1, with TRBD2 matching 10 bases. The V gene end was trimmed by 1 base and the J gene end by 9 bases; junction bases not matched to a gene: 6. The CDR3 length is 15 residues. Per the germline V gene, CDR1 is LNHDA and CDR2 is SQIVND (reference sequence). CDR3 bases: TGTGCCAGTAGTATAGGGCAGCGGGGGGGCGCTGAGCAGTTCCTC. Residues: CASSIGQRGGAEQFL.

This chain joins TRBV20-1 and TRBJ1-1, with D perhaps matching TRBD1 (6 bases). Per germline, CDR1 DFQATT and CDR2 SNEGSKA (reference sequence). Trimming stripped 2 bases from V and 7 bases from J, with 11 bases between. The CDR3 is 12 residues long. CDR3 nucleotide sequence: TGCAGTGCTAGACAGGGGTTTCGTGAAGCTTTCTTT. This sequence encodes CSARQGFREAFF.

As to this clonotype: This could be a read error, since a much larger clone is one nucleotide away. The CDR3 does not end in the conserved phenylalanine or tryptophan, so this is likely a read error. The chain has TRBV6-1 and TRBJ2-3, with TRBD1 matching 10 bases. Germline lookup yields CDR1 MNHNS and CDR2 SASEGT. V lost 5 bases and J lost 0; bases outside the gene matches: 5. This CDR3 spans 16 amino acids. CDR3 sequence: CASSFGQGVSTDTQYS. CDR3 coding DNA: TGTGCCAGCAGTTTTGGACAGGGGGTTAGCACAGATACGCAGTATTCT.

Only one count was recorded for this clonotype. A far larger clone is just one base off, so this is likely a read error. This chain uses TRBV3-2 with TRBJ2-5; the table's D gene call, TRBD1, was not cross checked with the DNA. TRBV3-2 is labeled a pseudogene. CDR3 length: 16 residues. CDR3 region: CACSQDRSGATETQYF. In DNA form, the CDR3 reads TGTGCCTGCAGCCAAGATCGTTCAGGGGCTACGGAGACCCAGTACTTC.

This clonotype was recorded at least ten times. The CDR3 nucleotides read TGCGCCAGCAGCGCGCAAGGGGACAGCGACTCTGGGGCCAACGTCCTGACTTTC. It encodes CASSAQGDSDSGANVLTF. This sequence joins TRBV5-1 and TRBJ2-6; TRBD1 agrees at 7 bases. The CDR3 loop spans 18 amino acids. The V and J ends lost 4 bases and 0 bases, in that order; junction bases with no gene match: 10. CDR1 and CDR2 (germline): SGHRS, YFSETQ. The full variable domain, rest sourced from reference TRBV5-1 and TRBJ2-6, is KAGVTQTPRYLIKTRGQQVTLSCSPISGHRSVSWYQQTPGQGLQFLFEYFSETQRNKGNFPGRFSGRQFSNSRSEMNVSTLELGDSALYLCASSAQGDSDSGANVLTFGAGSRLTVL.

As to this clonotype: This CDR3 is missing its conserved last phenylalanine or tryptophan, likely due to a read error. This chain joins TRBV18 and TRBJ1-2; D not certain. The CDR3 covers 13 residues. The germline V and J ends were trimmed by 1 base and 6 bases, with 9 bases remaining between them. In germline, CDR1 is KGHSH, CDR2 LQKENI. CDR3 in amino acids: CASSPLAGNGYTL. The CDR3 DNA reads TGTGCCAGCTCACCACTTGCGGGTAATGGCTACACCCTC.

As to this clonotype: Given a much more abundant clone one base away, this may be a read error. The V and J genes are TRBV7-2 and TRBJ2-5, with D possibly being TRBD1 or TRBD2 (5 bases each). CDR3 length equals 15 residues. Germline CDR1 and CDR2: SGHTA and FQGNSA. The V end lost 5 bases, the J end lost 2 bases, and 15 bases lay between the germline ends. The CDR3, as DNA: TGTGCCAGCAGCCCCGGGGCTGGCGGACAAGAGACCCAGTACTTC. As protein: CASSPGAGGQETQYF.

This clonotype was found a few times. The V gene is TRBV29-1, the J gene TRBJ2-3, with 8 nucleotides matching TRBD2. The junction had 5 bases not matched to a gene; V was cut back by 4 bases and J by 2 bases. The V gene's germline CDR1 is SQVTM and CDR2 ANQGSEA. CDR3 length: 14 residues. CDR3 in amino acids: CSVAPAGVTDTQYF. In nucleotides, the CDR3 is TGCAGCGTTGCCCCAGCGGGGGTCACAGATACGCAGTATTTT.

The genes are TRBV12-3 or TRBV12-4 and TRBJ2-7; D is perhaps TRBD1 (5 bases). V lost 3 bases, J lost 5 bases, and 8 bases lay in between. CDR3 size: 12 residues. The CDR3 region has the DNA TGTGCCAGCAGTTTGAAGGGGCACGAGCAGTACTTC. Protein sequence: CASSLKGHEQYF.

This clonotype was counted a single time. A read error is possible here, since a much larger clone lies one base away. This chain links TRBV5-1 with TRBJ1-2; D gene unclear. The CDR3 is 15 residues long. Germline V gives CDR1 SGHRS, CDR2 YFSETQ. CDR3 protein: CASSLRPILPYGHTF. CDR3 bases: TGCGCCAGCAGCTTGAGACCGATTCTACCCTATGGCCACACCTTC.

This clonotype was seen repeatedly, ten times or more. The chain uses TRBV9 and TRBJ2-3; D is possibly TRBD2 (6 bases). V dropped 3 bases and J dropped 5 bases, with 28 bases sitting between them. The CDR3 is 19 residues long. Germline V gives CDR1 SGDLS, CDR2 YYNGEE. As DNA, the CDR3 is TGTGCCAGCAGCGCAAACCAGGCTATCCCCCAGGGAGGTCAAGATACGCAGTATTTT. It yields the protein CASSANQAIPQGGQDTQYF.

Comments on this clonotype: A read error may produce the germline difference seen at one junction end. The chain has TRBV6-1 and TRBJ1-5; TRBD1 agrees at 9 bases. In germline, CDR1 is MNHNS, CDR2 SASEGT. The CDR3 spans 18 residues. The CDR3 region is CAGSGGGQGRYSNQPQHF. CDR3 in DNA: TGTGCCGGCAGTGGGGGGGGACAGGGCCGATATAGCAATCAGCCCCAGCATTTT.

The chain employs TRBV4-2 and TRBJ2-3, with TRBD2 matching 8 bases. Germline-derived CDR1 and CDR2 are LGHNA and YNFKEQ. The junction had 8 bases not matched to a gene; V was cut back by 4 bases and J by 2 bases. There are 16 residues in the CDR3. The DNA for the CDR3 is TGTGCCAGCAGCCCCCAAGCGGGGGAGGTCACAGATACGCAGTATTTT. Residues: CASSPQAGEVTDTQYF.

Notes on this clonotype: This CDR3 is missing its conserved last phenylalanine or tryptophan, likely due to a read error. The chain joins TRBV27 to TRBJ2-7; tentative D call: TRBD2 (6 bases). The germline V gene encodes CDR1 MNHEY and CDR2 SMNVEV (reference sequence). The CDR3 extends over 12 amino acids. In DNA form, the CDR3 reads TGTTCCAAACGGGGGAGAGGCTGCGAGCAGTACCTC. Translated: CSKRGRGCEQYL.

DNA for the CDR3: TGTGCCAGCAGCCAGGATTTTATGGAGTCCTACGAGCAGTACTTC. Its translation: CASSQDFMESYEQYF. This chain joins TRBV3-1 and TRBJ2-7; D call uncertain. This CDR3 contains 15 residues. Germline lookup yields CDR1 LGHDT and CDR2 YNNKEL (reference sequence). V lost 3 bases and J lost 1, with 13 bases in between.

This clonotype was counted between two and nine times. CDR3 residues: CASSQGGARTDTQYF. Written as DNA, the CDR3 is TGTGCCAGCAGCCAAGGAGGGGCGCGCACAGATACGCAGTATTTT. This chain links TRBV14 with TRBJ2-3; TRBD1 or TRBD2 may be the D gene (5 bases each). The CDR3 is 15 residues long. Germline assignment: CDR1 SGHDN and CDR2 FVKESK. Trimming removed 1 base at V and 1 base at J, with 9 bases between.

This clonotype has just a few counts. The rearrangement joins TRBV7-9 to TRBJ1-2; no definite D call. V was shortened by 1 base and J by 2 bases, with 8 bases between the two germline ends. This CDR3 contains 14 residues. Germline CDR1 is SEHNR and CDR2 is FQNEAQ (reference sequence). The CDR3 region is CASSLGRQNYGYTF. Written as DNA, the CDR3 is TGTGCCAGCAGCTTAGGGCGGCAAAACTATGGCTACACCTTC. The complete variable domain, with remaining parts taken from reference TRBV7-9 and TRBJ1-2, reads DTGVSQNPRHKITKRGQNVTFRCDPISEHNRLYWYRQTLGQGPEFLTYFQNEAQLEKSRLLSDRFSAERPKGSFSTLEIQRTEQGDSAMYLCASSLGRQNYGYTFGSGTRLTVV.

The chain's CDR3 is CASSLDNIGQGKTF. The CDR3 DNA reads TGTGCCAGCAGTTTAGACAACATAGGACAGGGGAAGACCTTC. The V and J genes are TRBV28 and TRBJ1-2, with 9 bases fitting TRBD1. CDR1 and CDR2 (germline): MDHEN, SYDVKM. This CDR3 contains 14 residues. Trimming removed 2 bases from V and 14 bases from J; junction bases left unmatched: 12.

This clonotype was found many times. CDR3 in DNA: TGTGCCAGTAGTATAGTAGCCTACAATGAGCAGTTCTTC. Translating it yields CASSIVAYNEQFF. The chain has TRBV19 and TRBJ2-1; D gene ambiguous. Trimming pared 1 base from V and 2 bases from J, leaving 3 bases between. Looked up from germline, CDR1 is LNHDA and CDR2 is SQIVND (reference sequence). CDR3 length equals 13 residues.

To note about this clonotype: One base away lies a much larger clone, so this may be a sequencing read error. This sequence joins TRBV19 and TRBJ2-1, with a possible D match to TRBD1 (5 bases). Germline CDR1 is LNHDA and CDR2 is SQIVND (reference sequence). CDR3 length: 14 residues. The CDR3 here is CPSENRRRGNEQFF. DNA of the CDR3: TGTCCCAGTGAAAACAGGCGGCGTGGAAATGAGCAGTTCTTC.

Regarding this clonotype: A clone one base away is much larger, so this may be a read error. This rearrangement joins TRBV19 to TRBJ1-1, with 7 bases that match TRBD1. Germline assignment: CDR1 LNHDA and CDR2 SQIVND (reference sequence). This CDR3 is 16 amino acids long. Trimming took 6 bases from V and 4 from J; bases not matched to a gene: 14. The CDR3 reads CASRDRQGGVITEAFF. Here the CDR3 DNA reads TGTGCCAGTAGGGACCGGCAGGGGGGCGTTATCACTGAAGCTTTCTTT.